Below are 10 T cell receptor beta chains sequenced from a single sample in a study of OX40 agonist ivuxolimab in advanced cancers. Some clones are missing from TCRdb's copy, which holds only in-frame ones; the method was immunoSEQ multiplex PCR. Of 66,000 or so clones in the sample, around 85% were seen once. Here the sequenced sample was CD4+ or CD8+ T cells sorted from blood, taken in a trial of the OX40 agonist ivuxolimab. Receptors were obtained from an adult with an advanced solid tumor such as melanoma, head and neck, liver or kidney cancer.

The chain recombines TRBV19 with TRBJ2-5; 9 nucleotides agree with TRBD2. This CDR3 comprises 13 residues. J was trimmed by 4 bases and V by 7 bases; bases with no gene match: 4. Germline V CDR1 and CDR2: LNHDA, SQIVND (reference sequence). Written as DNA, the CDR3 is TGTGCCAGTAAGATTAGCGGGGGAGAGACCCAGTACTTC. This sequence encodes CASKISGGETQYF.

The V and J genes are TRBV7-3 and TRBJ2-3, with TRBD1 matching over 8 bases. J was trimmed by 2 bases and V by 1 base; bases with no gene match: 14. Germline CDR1 SGHTA, CDR2 FQGTGA. CDR3 size: 19 residues. CDR3 DNA sequence: TGTGCCAGCAGCTTAATTGGTTCAGGGGGCGCGTGGTCCACAGATACGCAGTATTTT. This gives the protein CASSLIGSGGAWSTDTQYF.

The chain is built from TRBV7-6 and TRBJ2-2; D is perhaps TRBD1 or TRBD2 (5 bases each). The CDR3 consists of 16 residues. V was clipped by 3 bases and J by 0 bases, with 11 bases between them. Germline V CDR1 and CDR2: SGHVS, FNYEAQ. This CDR3 is CASSFRGRTNTGELFF. The CDR3 DNA reads as TGTGCCAGCAGCTTTCGGGGACGGACGAACACCGGGGAGCTGTTTTTT.

This clone was seen only once. The chain recombines TRBV27 with TRBJ2-2; D call uncertain. Looked up from germline, CDR1 is MNHEY and CDR2 is SMNVEV (reference sequence). With 2 bases removed from V and 8 bases from J, the gap between germline ends came to 18 bases. This CDR3 is 16 amino acids long. The CDR3 protein is CASSLTAKPKPGELFF. In nucleotides, the CDR3 is TGTGCCAGCAGTTTAACGGCAAAACCAAAACCGGGGGAGCTGTTTTTT.

This chain uses TRBV9 with TRBJ1-1; D gene ambiguous. The germline V and J ends were trimmed by 0 bases and 2 bases, with 5 bases remaining between them. The CDR3 sequence is 13 residues long. Germline V gene sequence: CDR1 SGDLS, CDR2 YYNGEE. The CDR3 sequence: CASSVVPNTEAFF. The CDR3 DNA follows: TGTGCCAGCAGCGTAGTGCCTAACACTGAAGCTTTCTTT.

The chain is built from TRBV19 and TRBJ1-5; D possibly corresponds to TRBD1 (5 bases). Trimming removed 4 bases at V and 6 bases at J, with 16 bases between. The CDR3 runs to 15 residues. Germline CDR1 LNHDA, CDR2 SQIVND (reference sequence). CDR3 in amino acids: CASSSPPWGIQPQHF. CDR3 nucleotide sequence: TGTGCCAGTAGTAGCCCGCCTTGGGGCATTCAGCCCCAGCATTTT.

The J gene is TRBJ1-5, the V gene TRBV7-9, with 7 nucleotides matching TRBD1. J lost 6 bases, V lost 5 bases, and 4 bases had no gene match. Germline CDR1 reads SEHNR; CDR2 reads FQNEAQ (reference sequence). This CDR3 has 13 amino acids. The CDR3 region is CASSQQGSQPQHF. DNA of the CDR3: TGTGCCAGCAGCCAACAGGGGTCTCAGCCCCAGCATTTT.

The chain has TRBV7-8 and TRBJ2-1, with D maybe TRBD2 (6 bases). The CDR3 is 12 amino acids. V dropped 3 bases and J dropped 10 bases, with 10 bases sitting between them. From germline, CDR1 is SGHVS and CDR2 FQNEAQ. The DNA for the CDR3 is TGTGCCAGCAGCTTGGACGGGGGAGAGCAGTTCTTC. Residues: CASSLDGGEQFF.

This clone came up a few times. V and J are TRBV25-1 and TRBJ1-1, with TRBD1 matching over 8 bases. The V segment lost 6 bases and the J segment 3 bases; nucleotides outside the gene matches: 3. The length of the CDR3 is 13 residues. Per the germline V gene, CDR1 is MGHDK and CDR2 is SYGVNS. CDR3 residues: CASRTTGDTEAFF. The CDR3 nucleotides read TGTGCCAGCAGAACGACAGGGGACACTGAAGCTTTCTTT.

The chain employs TRBV16 and TRBJ2-3; the match to TRBD1 covers 9 bases. The CDR3 spans 15 residues. Trimming took 3 bases from V and 1 from J; bases not matched to a gene: 2. Germline lookup yields CDR1 KGHSY and CDR2 FQNENV. The CDR3: CASSHGTGRTDTQYF. The CDR3 DNA reads TGTGCCAGCAGCCATGGGACAGGGCGCACAGATACGCAGTATTTT.